What follows are 23 T cell receptor beta chains derived from one specimen sequenced in a study of blood T cell repertoires in COVID-19. Libraries were prepared by immunoSEQ multiplex PCR; TCRdb keeps only in-frame clonotypes and omits some of them. The table shows over 60,000 clones, with 82% occurring only once. What was sequenced was peripheral blood. The source of these receptors is a human donor in a cohort sampled during active COVID-19.

This clone showed up just once. The gene calls are TRBV24-1 and TRBJ1-2; 7 nucleotides agree with TRBD1. This CDR3 is built from 12 residues. Germline values: CDR1 KGHDR, CDR2 SFDVKD. J was trimmed by 4 bases and V by 9 bases; bases with no gene match: 4. The CDR3 loop reads CATGQVGYGYTF. CDR3 DNA sequence: TGTGCCACCGGACAGGTCGGCTATGGCTACACCTTC.

J is TRBJ1-1 and V is TRBV7-2; 7 nucleotides line up with TRBD1. Germline assignment: CDR1 SGHTA and CDR2 FQGNSA. The CDR3 consists of 13 residues. V gave up 5 bases and J gave up 9 bases; unmatched junction bases: 9. The CDR3 DNA reads TGTGCCAGCAGCCGGAGCCAGACAGGGAAAGCTTTCTTT. Translating gives CASSRSQTGKAFF.

The CDR3 DNA sequence: TGTGCCAGCAGCTTGGGGGACAGGGCTCACTACTATGGCTACACCTTC. Encoded protein: CASSLGDRAHYYGYTF. The chain links TRBV5-4 to TRBJ1-2; TRBD1 matches at 9 bases. CDR3 length: 16 residues. The V gene end was trimmed by 0 bases and the J gene end by 3 bases; junction bases not matched to a gene: 6. Germline CDR1 is SGHNT and CDR2 is YYREEE (reference sequence).

This clone has more than one count but fewer than ten. This chain connects TRBV7-9 to TRBJ1-1; TRBD1 agrees at 7 bases. The CDR3 has 13 amino acids. With 5 bases clipped from V and 5 bases from J, the junction kept 5 bases outside the gene matches. Per germline, CDR1 SEHNR and CDR2 FQNEAQ (reference sequence). CDR3 coding DNA: TGTGCCAGCAGCCTCGGGACAGCGACTGAAGCTTTCTTT. Protein: CASSLGTATEAFF.

This clone was recorded once. The rearrangement joins TRBV7-2 to TRBJ1-3; tentative D call: TRBD1 (5 bases). Trimming left V 5 bases short and J 0 bases short, with 11 bases between. Germline CDR1 and CDR2: SGHTA and FQGNSA. The CDR3 has 15 amino acids. CDR3: CASSPTGFSGNTIYF. The CDR3 nucleotides read TGTGCCAGCAGCCCCACAGGATTCTCTGGAAACACCATATATTTT. The entire variable domain, with the rest obtained from reference TRBV7-2 and TRBJ1-3, is as follows: GAGVSQSPSNKVTEKGKDVELRCDPISGHTALYWYRQSLGQGLEFLIYFQGNSAPDKSGLPSDRFSAERTGGSVSTLTIQRTQQEDSAVYLCASSPTGFSGNTIYFGEGSWLTVV.

This clone occurred once. This rearrangement joins TRBV6-5 to TRBJ1-2; 7 bases align to TRBD1. This CDR3 has 13 residues. Germline V lookup: CDR1 MNHEY, CDR2 SVGAGI. V trimming: 4 bases; J trimming: 6 bases; junction bases outside the gene matches: 5. This CDR3 is CASSFQGEDGYTF. The CDR3 nucleotides are TGTGCCAGCAGTTTTCAGGGGGAAGATGGCTACACCTTC.

V usage is TRBV25-1 and J usage is TRBJ2-7; a possible D gene is TRBD2 (6 bases). Germline lookup yields CDR1 MGHDK and CDR2 SYGVNS. The length of the CDR3 is 14 residues. The V end lost 1 base, the J end lost 2 bases, and 9 bases lay between the germline ends. The CDR3 nucleotides are TGTGCCAGCAGTGAATCCGGGGGTCCCTACGAGCAGTACTTC. The encoded protein is CASSESGGPYEQYF.

The chain has TRBV19 and TRBJ2-2; weak D call: TRBD2 (6 bases). V dropped 7 bases and J dropped 6 bases, with 18 bases sitting between them. The V gene's germline CDR1 is LNHDA and CDR2 SQIVND (reference sequence). The CDR3 covers 15 residues. The DNA for the CDR3 is TGTGCCAGTACCCCGGTAGGAGGGGACGCCGGGGAGCTGTTTTTT. As protein: CASTPVGGDAGELFF.

The chain recombines TRBV7-6 with TRBJ1-6; D is perhaps TRBD1 (5 bases). Trimming removed 1 base at V and 7 bases at J, with 14 bases between. The CDR3 covers 16 residues. Germline loops: CDR1 SGHVS, CDR2 FNYEAQ. The CDR3 loop reads CASSLDGGTRNSPLHF. CDR3 coding DNA: TGTGCCAGCAGCTTAGATGGTGGGACTCGAAATTCACCCCTCCACTTT.

The rearrangement links TRBV7-8 to TRBJ1-1; the match to TRBD1 covers 8 bases. V was pared by 1 base and J by 5 bases, with 9 bases of the junction left unmatched. Per the germline V gene, CDR1 is SGHVS and CDR2 is FQNEAQ. The CDR3 spans 16 residues. This CDR3 reads CASSLGTGQGWTEAFF. CDR3 nucleotide sequence: TGTGCCAGCAGCTTAGGGACCGGACAGGGATGGACTGAAGCTTTCTTT.

The J gene is TRBJ1-1, the V gene TRBV7-9; D is possibly TRBD1 (5 bases). CDR1 and CDR2 from the germline V gene are SEHNR and FQNEAQ (reference sequence). The V gene lost 6 bases and the J gene lost 2 bases, with 10 bases spanning the gap. This CDR3 region has 13 residues. The CDR3 spells CASSYDSNTEAFF. DNA for the CDR3: TGTGCCAGCAGTTACGACAGCAACACTGAAGCTTTCTTT.

The chain uses TRBV10-3 and TRBJ1-1, with D hard to call. The CDR3 extends over 13 amino acids. Germline loops: CDR1 ENHRY, CDR2 SYGVKD. V dropped 4 bases and J dropped 3 bases, with 9 bases sitting between them. The CDR3 DNA reads as TGTGCCATCAGTGTCAAGCAGGACACTGAAGCTTTCTTT. Translating gives CAISVKQDTEAFF.

The CDR3 region is CASSPGQDQAQYF. The DNA for the CDR3 is TGTGCCAGCAGCCCGGGACAGGATCAGGCCCAGTACTTC. The V and J genes are TRBV5-4 and TRBJ2-5; TRBD1 agrees at 8 bases. This CDR3 is 13 amino acids long. Germline V CDR1 and CDR2: SGHNT, YYREEE (reference sequence). The J segment lost 9 bases and the V segment lost 4 bases, leaving 8 bases of the junction unmatched.

The chain recombines TRBV7-3 with TRBJ2-3; a weak D match, TRBD1 (5 bases). Per the germline V gene, CDR1 is SGHTA and CDR2 is FQGTGA. The ends were cut back, 1 base at V and 5 bases at J, with 7 bases in the middle. The CDR3 has 13 residues. The CDR3: CASSLKGKDTQYF. CDR3 nucleotide sequence: TGTGCCAGCAGCTTAAAGGGGAAAGATACGCAGTATTTT. Complete variable domain (other parts from reference TRBV7-3 and TRBJ2-3): GAGVSQTPSNKVTEKGKYVELRCDPISGHTALYWYRQSLGQGPEFLIYFQGTGAADDSGLPNDRFFAVRPEGSVSTLKIQRTERGDSAVYLCASSLKGKDTQYFGPGTRLTVL.

CDR3 nucleotide sequence: TGTGCCAGCAGCCCCGGGACAGGGGGCCCTCTCTCTGGAAACACCATATATTTT. It is translated as CASSPGTGGPLSGNTIYF. V gene TRBV5-8 combines with J gene TRBJ1-3, with 12 bases matching TRBD1. The junction had 8 bases not matched to a gene; V was cut back by 4 bases and J by 0 bases. CDR1 SGHTS and CDR2 YDEGEE come from the germline V gene. The CDR3 has 18 amino acids. The variable domain in full, with the rest retrieved from reference TRBV5-8 and TRBJ1-3, is EAGVTQSPTHLIKTRGQQATLRCSPISGHTSVYWYQQALGLGLQFLLWYDEGEERNRGNFPPRFSGRQFPNYSSELNVNALELEDSALYLCASSPGTGGPLSGNTIYFGEGSWLTVV.

The chain carries TRBV6-5 and TRBJ1-2, with TRBD1 identical over 11 bases. Germline loops: CDR1 MNHEY, CDR2 SVGAGI. Trimming at V came to 7 bases and at J to 5 bases, leaving 6 bases not matched to a gene. This CDR3 is 14 amino acids long. In DNA form, the CDR3 reads TGTGCCAGCATCGTTGGACAGGGGGCGTATGGCTACACCTTC. It translates to CASIVGQGAYGYTF.

The chain links TRBV5-6 to TRBJ2-5; unclear D gene. Trimming stripped 3 bases from V and 2 bases from J, with 2 bases between. Germline CDR1 is SGHDT and CDR2 is YYEEEE. The CDR3 loop spans 11 amino acids. This CDR3 reads CASSSQETQYF. The CDR3 DNA follows: TGTGCCAGCAGCTCTCAAGAGACCCAGTACTTC. Filled out from reference TRBV5-6 and TRBJ2-5, the complete variable domain reads DAGVTQSPTHLIKTRGQQVTLRCSPKSGHDTVSWYQQALGQGPQFIFQYYEEEERQRGNFPDRFSGHQFPNYSSELNVNALLLGDSALYLCASSSQETQYFGPGTRLLVL.

The chain couples TRBV5-5 to TRBJ1-6; unclear D gene. CDR3 length: 13 residues. Trimming shortened V by 3 bases and J by 8 bases, and 9 bases separated the two germline ends. Germline CDR1 SGHKS, CDR2 YYEKEE (reference sequence). CDR3 DNA sequence: TGTGCCAGCAGCTATGTACTCGATTCACCCCTCCACTTT. This gives the protein CASSYVLDSPLHF.

This clone was picked up one time. CDR3 loop: CASGPGGLVNQPQHF. As DNA, the CDR3 is TGTGCTAGTGGTCCAGGGGGCCTGGTAAATCAGCCCCAGCATTTT. The V call is TRBV12-5, the J call TRBJ1-5, with 8 bases that match TRBD1. The CDR3 sequence is 15 residues long. With 5 bases clipped from V and 4 bases from J, the junction kept 7 bases outside the gene matches. Germline CDR1 is LGHNT and CDR2 is FRNRAP.

The gene calls are TRBV7-2 and TRBJ2-7; 10 bases are shared with TRBD2. Per the germline V gene, CDR1 is SGHTA and CDR2 is FQGNSA. The J segment lost 4 bases and the V segment lost 0 bases, leaving 6 bases of the junction unmatched. CDR3 size: 16 residues. CDR3 in DNA: TGTGCCAGCAGCTTAGCGCCTAGCGGGGGCGCTTACGAGCAGTACTTC. Protein product: CASSLAPSGGAYEQYF.

J is TRBJ1-1 and V is TRBV7-3; no definite D call. The germline CDR1 and CDR2 sequences are SGHTA and FQGTGA. CDR3 size: 15 residues. Trimming left V 5 bases short and J 3 bases short, with 16 bases between. This CDR3 reads CASSATGSSDTEAFF. In DNA form, the CDR3 reads TGTGCCAGCAGCGCAACCGGGTCGAGTGACACTGAAGCTTTCTTT.

This clone occurred a few times. The chain joins TRBV6-5 to TRBJ1-5, with TRBD1 matching 8 bases. The ends lost 7 bases at V and 7 bases at J; junction bases unmatched: 9. Germline lookup yields CDR1 MNHEY and CDR2 SVGAGI. This CDR3 region has 14 residues. The CDR3 DNA sequence: TGTGCCAGCACCTCTGGACAGGGCGACCAGCCCCAGCATTTT. This sequence encodes CASTSGQGDQPQHF.

The chain is built from TRBV6-5 and TRBJ2-7; D perhaps matches TRBD1 (6 bases). The length of the CDR3 is 14 residues. The germline V gene has CDR1 MNHEY and CDR2 SVGAGI. V gave up 5 bases and J gave up 3 bases, with 14 bases separating them. CDR3 protein: CASSRLRGSYEQYF. CDR3 coding DNA: TGTGCCAGCAGTCGCCTCAGGGGAAGCTACGAGCAGTACTTC.